This TCR beta chain comes out of a study of blood T cell repertoires in COVID-19. CDR3 size: 17 residues. The germline V gene has CDR1 MNHEY and CDR2 SMNVEV (reference sequence). Unmatched junction bases numbered 8, after V lost 0 bases and J lost 0 bases. TCRdb's table, derived via immunoSEQ multiplex PCR, lists solely in-frame clones and lacks some. The sample lists about 300,000 clones, about 88% occurring once. This receptor was taken from a human donor with COVID-19, enrolled during active disease. The donor label of this sample is uncertain. Sequences were obtained from peripheral blood. V is TRBV27 and J is TRBJ2-7, with TRBD1 matching 7 bases. CDR3 bases: TGTGCCAGCAGTTTATCCCCGACAGGGTTAAGCTCCTACGAGCAGTACTTC. As protein: CASSLSPTGLSSYEQYF.